A single sample is the source of the 5 T cell receptor beta chains below, sequenced in a study of T cell changes during pregnancy in multiple sclerosis. Assay used: immunoSEQ multiplex PCR; TCRdb lists only in-frame clones, some missing. The table shows about 70,000 clones, with about 90% occurring only once. The sample here was peripheral blood, taken after pregnancy. These receptors were taken from a female donor with multiple sclerosis, enrolled in a pregnancy study.

The chain is built from TRBV5-4 and TRBJ2-1; 11 nucleotides line up with TRBD2. The germline V gene has CDR1 SGHNT and CDR2 YYREEE (reference sequence). The CDR3 is 15 residues long. Trimming cost V 4 bases and J 9 bases; bases outside gene matches: 9. In nucleotides, the CDR3 is TGTGCCAGCAGCCCCCGACTAGCGGGAATGGGTGAGCAGTTCTTC. The encoded protein is CASSPRLAGMGEQFF.

The rearrangement links TRBV7-9 to TRBJ2-7, with 9 positions matching TRBD1. The trim removed 5 bases at V and 3 bases at J, leaving 11 bases unmatched. The germline CDR1 and CDR2 sequences are SEHNR and FQNEAQ (reference sequence). The CDR3 extends over 16 amino acids. The CDR3 DNA reads as TGTGCCAGCAGCCCCCTTGGCGGGACAGGGTTCTACGAGCAGTACTTC. Protein: CASSPLGGTGFYEQYF.

The chain joins TRBV5-4 to TRBJ2-1, with D possibly TRBD2 on 6 matching bases. Germline lookup yields CDR1 SGHNT and CDR2 YYREEE (reference sequence). The V end was cut by 4 bases, the J end by 6 bases, with 14 bases between. The CDR3 loop spans 14 amino acids. This chain's CDR3 is CASSDRTSSNEQFF. CDR3 DNA sequence: TGTGCCAGCAGCGACAGAACTAGCTCCAATGAGCAGTTCTTC.

This sequence joins TRBV7-9 and TRBJ2-2, with D perhaps TRBD1 (6 bases). Germline assignment: CDR1 SEHNR and CDR2 FQNEAQ (reference sequence). CDR3 length equals 15 residues. Trimming took off 5 bases at V and 2 bases at J, with 12 bases between the two ends. The CDR3, as DNA: TGTGCCAGCAGCATAGGGACACTAAACACCGGGGAGCTGTTTTTT. Amino acid sequence: CASSIGTLNTGELFF.

The genes are TRBV5-1 and TRBJ2-2; D gene ambiguous. V was trimmed by 0 bases and J by 0 bases, leaving 9 bases between them. In germline, CDR1 is SGHRS, CDR2 YFSETQ. CDR3 length: 16 residues. CDR3 sequence (DNA): TGCGCCAGCAGCTTGGGGCAGGTAGCGAACACCGGGGAGCTGTTTTTT. This translates into CASSLGQVANTGELFF.